This T cell receptor (beta chain) was retrieved from a study of T cells expressing NK-cell markers. Study as a whole: Repertoire data for TCR beta were derived from sorted T cells (CD3+CD56+NKG2C+, CD3+CD56+NKG2C- and CD3+CD56-NKG2C+).

Germline lookup yields CDR1 SGHNT and CDR2 YYREEE (reference sequence). This CDR3 has 15 residues. General observations from the study: 1.0-7.0% of CD8+ T cells in several donors belonged to dominant NKG2C+ clonotypes. The leading position in the CD3+CD56-NKG2C+ fraction of a few donors also went to these clonotypes.

TCRdb re-called the 5' RACE reads and catalogs CDR3 proteins one per entry, DNA excluded. The sample table includes about 260,000 distinct CDR3 sequences. Points on this clonotype: Its target is not known.

The chain combines TRBV5-4 with TRBJ2-1. The sequence was collected from a woman between 18 and 75 years old in good health. The sample consisted of blood T cells: a sorted CD56 or NKG2C T cell subset, CD4+ or CD8+ T cells, or bulk PBMC T cells (not recorded which). The CDR3: CASSLESSSYNEQFF.